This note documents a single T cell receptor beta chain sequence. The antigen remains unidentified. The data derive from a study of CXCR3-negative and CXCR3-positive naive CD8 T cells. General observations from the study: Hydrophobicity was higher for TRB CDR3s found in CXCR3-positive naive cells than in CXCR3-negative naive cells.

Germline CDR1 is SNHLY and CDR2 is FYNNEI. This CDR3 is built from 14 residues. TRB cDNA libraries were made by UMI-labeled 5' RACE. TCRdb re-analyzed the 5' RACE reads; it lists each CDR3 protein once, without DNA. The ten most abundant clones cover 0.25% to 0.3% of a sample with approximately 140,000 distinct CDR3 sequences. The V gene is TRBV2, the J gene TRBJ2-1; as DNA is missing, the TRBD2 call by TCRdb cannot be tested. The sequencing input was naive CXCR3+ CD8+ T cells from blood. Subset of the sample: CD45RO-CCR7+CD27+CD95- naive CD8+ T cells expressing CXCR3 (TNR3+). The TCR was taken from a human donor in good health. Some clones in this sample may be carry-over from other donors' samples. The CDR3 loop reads CASSEGLADNEQFF.